This T cell receptor beta chain was found in a study of control samples from healthy donors and cancer patients. This CDR3 contains 15 residues. Germline V lookup: CDR1 SGHTA, CDR2 FQGNSA. V was cut by 0 bases and J by 1 base, with 9 bases left in between. Generated by immunoSEQ multiplex PCR, the TCRdb table keeps only in-frame clones and is missing some. Of roughly 150,000 clones listed, 93% are singletons. The chain joins TRBV7-2 to TRBJ1-1, with a tentative D call TRBD1 (5 bases). The clonotype was recovered from a man aged 50-60 years in good health. Sequencing input: blood. CDR3 DNA sequence: TGTGCCAGCAGCTTAGCGATGGGACGGAACACTGAAGCTTTCTTT. It is translated as CASSLAMGRNTEAFF.